This T cell receptor (beta chain) was sequenced for a study of blood T cell repertoires in COVID-19. Study details: Donors in the United States, Italy and Spain gave samples during acute or convalescent COVID-19. T cells, B-cell-depleted T cells, or PBMCs provided the cDNA or gDNA that served as material.

As originally analysed: Quantification of nucleated cells was approximated via reference gene primer amplification. Libraries were prepared by immunoSEQ multiplex PCR; TCRdb keeps only in-frame clonotypes and omits some of them. The V and J calls and clone size come from that table; D and trimming were worked out from the DNA. Of more than 250,000 clones in the sample, around 90% are singletons; the top ten hold roughly 1.5%. V gave up 8 bases and J gave up 0 bases, with 11 bases separating them. The V gene's germline CDR1 is MNHEY and CDR2 SMNVEV (reference sequence). The CDR3 length is 14 residues.

The sequence was collected from a young woman with acute COVID-19. V usage is TRBV27 and J usage is TRBJ2-4; D is possibly TRBD1 (5 bases). Material: PBMCs or T cells enriched from blood (not recorded which). CDR3 amino acids: CASAGQLAKNIQYF. The CDR3 nucleotides are TGTGCCAGCGCTGGACAACTAGCCAAAAACATTCAGTACTTC.